The present TCR beta chain was sequenced within a study of immune characterization of retroperitoneal liposarcoma (dated by TCRdb to about 2019). After removal of 4 bases from V and 7 bases from J, the junction retains 5 bases not matched to a gene. The CDR3 runs 15 amino acids, cysteine and phenylalanine included. The DNA shown is the 45-base CDR3, in frame from base 1. CDR1 and CDR2, per the germline V gene, are SGHTA and FQGNSA. Preparation of the library involved PCR. This sample was sequenced with a NextSeq 500. Using fastp at Q25 and MiXCR, TCRdb reprocessed the public reads and kept productive beta chains. Every entry covers one CDR3 protein and lists the most common genes and DNA from its rows. The sample includes thousands of distinct CDR3 sequences, with 40% to 55% observed a single time. Of the sample, roughly 50% is held by the ten largest clones. For this clonotype: This receptor's antigen is unknown. No much larger clonotype is one base removed from it; base qualities were not supplied.

The chain employs TRBV7-2 and TRBJ2-2; 11 middle bases align to TRBD1. Sequences were obtained from tumor tissue. The receptor was derived from a female donor with retroperitoneal liposarcoma. The nucleotide sequence is TGTGCCAGCAGCTCACGGACAGGGGGCATCGGGGAGCTGTTTTTT. Its protein product is CASSSRTGGIGELFF.